This paragraph covers one T cell receptor beta chain sequence. Original processing methods: Estimated nucleated cell counts came from reference gene primer amplification. TCRdb keeps only in-frame clones here, not all; method: immunoSEQ multiplex PCR. That table is the source of V, J and clone size, and D and trimming were worked out from the DNA. The top ten clones hold 4.5% to 5.5% of a sample with about 220,000 clones, around four fifths of them seen once. This CDR3 contains 13 residues. V lost 0 bases and J 3 bases, leaving 8 bases between the germline ends. Per the germline V gene, CDR1 is GTSNPN and CDR2 is SVGIG (reference sequence). The source of the sample is a study of blood T cell repertoires in COVID-19. In the study overall: Acute and convalescent COVID-19 specimens originated in the United States, Italy and Spain. PBMCs, B-cell-depleted T cells, or T cells provided the cDNA or gDNA that made up the material.

The clonotype comes from a woman aged 55-70 years who had recovered from COVID-19. Sequencing used peripheral blood. The V call is TRBV30, the J call TRBJ1-1; D is ambiguous. In DNA, the CDR3 is TGTGCCTGGAGTGTCCAGCGATACACTGAAGCTTTCTTT. Translation: CAWSVQRYTEAFF.